This T cell receptor beta chain derives from a study of blood T cell repertoires in COVID-19. Study-wide background: The United States, Italy and Spain provided the acute and convalescent COVID-19 samples. PBMCs, B-cell-depleted T cells, or T cells provided the cDNA or gDNA that made up the material.

Germline assignment: CDR1 MNHEY and CDR2 SVGEGT. With V trimmed by 6 bases and J by 5 bases, 17 bases remained unmatched. CDR3 length: 17 amino acids. Under the authors' procedure: Quantification of nucleated cells was approximated via reference gene primer amplification. Only in-frame clones appear in the TCRdb table, and some are missing; sequencing was by immunoSEQ multiplex PCR. V, J and clone size are those of that table, while D and trimming were read from the DNA. The profile shows about 170,000 clones, just over 90% of them singletons. Patients from Seattle were sampled longitudinally, starting during active infection.

This receptor was identified in a man aged 18-30 years with COVID-19, enrolled during active disease. The rearrangement links TRBV6-2 or TRBV6-3 to TRBJ2-5; TRBD2 matches 8 bases. Specimen: peripheral blood. CDR3 sequence (DNA): TGTGCCAGCAGCCTCCGGGGTAGCGGGACCAACGGGGAGACCCAGTACTTC. Encoded protein: CASSLRGSGTNGETQYF.